Each of the 6 T cell receptor beta chains below was sequenced from the same sample in a study of beta chain features in type 1 diabetes (dated by TCRdb to 2016 to 2018). The library was made by the immunoSEQ multiplex PCR assay. All of the isolated RNA was reverse transcribed with the High Capacity cDNA Reverse Transcription Kit, so expressed TCRB transcripts were sequenced. The source is immuneACCESS, and TCRdb retained only in-frame sequences with V and J called. Part of the clones is not carried over; for the studies checked, unresolved V genes explain less than half of this, and the remainder is unexplained. This sample gives approximately 160,000 clones in total; roughly 60% of them show up just once. The biggest ten clones account for around 0.08% of the sample. General findings and caveats noted by the study authors: In all four CD4+ subsets, TCRB CDR3 length was moderately but significantly shorter in type 1 diabetes patients.

No antigen has been assigned to these receptors. The sample consisted of naive CD4+ T cells from blood. Explained via the paper, the cell subset or site label denotes: true naive CD4+ T cells. The origin of the receptors is a man aged 30 to 45 with type 1 diabetes.

The chain is built from TRBV4-1 and TRBJ2-3, with a tentative D call TRBD2 (6 bases). This CDR3 is 16 amino acids long. V lost 1 base, J lost 2 bases, and 13 bases lay in between. Looked up from germline, CDR1 is MGHRA and CDR2 is YSYEKL. The CDR3 here is CASSQVVREHTDTQYF. CDR3 in DNA: TGCGCCAGCAGCCAAGTTGTCCGGGAGCACACAGATACGCAGTATTTT.

This chain uses TRBV29-1 with TRBJ2-1; 8 positions match TRBD1. Germline values: CDR1 SQVTM, CDR2 ANQGSEA. J gave up 5 bases and V 7 bases, and 10 bases lay outside the gene matches. The CDR3 is 14 residues long. The CDR3 DNA reads TGCAGCGCCGCCGGACAGGGCTACGACAATGAGCAGTTCTTC. It translates to CSAAGQGYDNEQFF.

The rearrangement joins TRBV5-1 to TRBJ1-1; D is undetermined. Germline-derived CDR1 and CDR2 are SGHRS and YFSETQ. This CDR3 region has 13 residues. V gave up 0 bases and J gave up 6 bases, with 9 bases separating them. In DNA, the CDR3 is TGCGCCAGCAGCTTGGTGGTAGGAGCTGAAGCTTTCTTT. It translates to CASSLVVGAEAFF.

The chain has TRBV7-2 and TRBJ2-2; 15 bases line up with TRBD2. Per the germline V gene, CDR1 is SGHTA and CDR2 is FQGNSA. V was clipped by 5 bases and J by 5 bases; unmatched bases: 6. This CDR3 has 17 amino acids. The CDR3 loop reads CASSPPGLAGGTGELFF. CDR3 nucleotides: TGTGCCAGCAGCCCCCCGGGACTAGCGGGGGGAACCGGGGAGCTGTTTTTT.

The chain combines TRBV30 with TRBJ2-1; D perhaps matches TRBD1 (6 bases). The CDR3 loop spans 12 amino acids. Germline V CDR1 and CDR2: GTSNPN, SVGIG (reference sequence). V lost 5 bases, J lost 9 bases, and 14 bases lay in between. CDR3 in amino acids: CAWGPQGLEQFF. In DNA form, the CDR3 reads TGTGCCTGGGGCCCACAGGGCCTTGAGCAGTTCTTC.

The sample holds a few counts of this clone. The chain combines TRBV27 with TRBJ1-4; D remains unclear. V was shortened by 0 bases and J by 8 bases, with 16 bases between the two germline ends. CDR1 and CDR2 from the germline V gene are MNHEY and SMNVEV (reference sequence). The CDR3 is made up of 16 amino acids. For the CDR3, the DNA is TGTGCCAGCAGTTTATCACCCTCTACGGGTGCGGAAAAACTGTTTTTT. It translates to CASSLSPSTGAEKLFF.